What follows describes a single T cell receptor beta chain. This sample stems from a study of T cell changes during pregnancy in multiple sclerosis. Germline CDR1 and CDR2: LNHDA and SQIVND (reference sequence). Trimming removed 5 bases from V and 5 bases from J; junction bases left unmatched: 10. The CDR3 consists of 15 residues. The method was immunoSEQ multiplex PCR; TCRdb's version includes in-frame clones alone and lacks a portion of them. The table shows about 40,000 clones, with approximately 94% occurring only once. Sequenced here: peripheral blood, sampled in the third trimester of pregnancy. V and J are TRBV19 and TRBJ1-1; 8 positions match TRBD1. This TCR derives from a female donor with multiple sclerosis, enrolled in a pregnancy study. The CDR3 sequence: CASSLNIRGLTEAFF. In DNA form, the CDR3 reads TGTGCCAGTAGTCTAAACATCAGGGGGCTTACTGAAGCTTTCTTT.